The sequence of this T cell receptor (beta chain) was determined in a study of tumor-infiltrating lymphocytes in primary liver carcinoma. Study observations and caveats: Only about 7.5-25% of top clones were detected in all five tumor regions. It was in tumors, not blood, that the top-250-clone fraction was significantly higher (p = 0.039).

CDR1 SGHAT and CDR2 FQNNGV come from the germline V gene. The CDR3 runs to 12 residues. From unsorted bulk tissue weighing roughly 17-34 mg, DNA and RNA were co-extracted. Patients had primary liver carcinoma treated by surgical resection. About this clonotype itself: The target antigen is unknown. At one boundary the junction diverges from the germline segment, which might be a read error.

Synthesis of TCR beta cDNA was carried out from 450 to 650 ng total RNA with a constant-region primer. Three nested multiplex PCR rounds, a slightly modified ARM-PCR method, built the TCR beta libraries. TRBV1-TRBV30 forward primers and a C-beta reverse primer were used in the first two PCR rounds, which each ran for about 11 cycles. TCRdb used MiXCR to reprocess the multiplex PCR reads, holding one entry per CDR3 protein. Of 100,000 to 150,000 distinct CDR3 sequences detected, 55% to 75% appear once; the ten largest clones hold approximately 8%. The gene calls are TRBV11-2 and TRBJ1-1, with D maybe TRBD1 (5 bases). Sequencing input: liver tumor tissue from sampling region 3. Subset given: tumor region T3, left-lateral pole. The sequence derives from a woman aged 55-69 years with primary liver carcinoma and hepatitis B virus infection. This CDR3 is CTSNPKQAEAFF. CDR3 nucleotide sequence: TGTACCAGCAACCCTAAACAGGCTGAAGCTTTCTTT.